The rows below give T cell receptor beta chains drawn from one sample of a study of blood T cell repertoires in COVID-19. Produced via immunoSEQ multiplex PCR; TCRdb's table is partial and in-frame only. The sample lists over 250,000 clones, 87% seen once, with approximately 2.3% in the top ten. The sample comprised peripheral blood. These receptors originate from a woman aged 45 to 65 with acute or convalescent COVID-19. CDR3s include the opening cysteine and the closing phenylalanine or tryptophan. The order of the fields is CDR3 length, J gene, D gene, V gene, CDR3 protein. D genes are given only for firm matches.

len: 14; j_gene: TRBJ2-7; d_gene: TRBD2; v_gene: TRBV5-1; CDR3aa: CASSTLAGAYEQYF
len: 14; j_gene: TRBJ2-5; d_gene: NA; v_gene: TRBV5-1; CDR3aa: CASSLETGEETQYF
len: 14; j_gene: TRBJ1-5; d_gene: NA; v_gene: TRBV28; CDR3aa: CASRLGRSNQPQHF
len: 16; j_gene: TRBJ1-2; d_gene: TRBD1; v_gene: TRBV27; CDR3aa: CASSGQGVQPNYGYTF
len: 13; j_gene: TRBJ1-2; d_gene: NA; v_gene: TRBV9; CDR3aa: CASSVEPGDGYTF
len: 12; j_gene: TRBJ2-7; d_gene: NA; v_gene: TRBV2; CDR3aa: CASGVVSYEQYF
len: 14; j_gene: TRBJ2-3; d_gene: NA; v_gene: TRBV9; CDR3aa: CASSVGPDFDTQYF
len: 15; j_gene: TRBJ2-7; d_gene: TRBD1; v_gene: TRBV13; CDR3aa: CASSSGEDRAGEQYF
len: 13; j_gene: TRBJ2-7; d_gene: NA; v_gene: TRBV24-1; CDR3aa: CATSEAISYEQYF
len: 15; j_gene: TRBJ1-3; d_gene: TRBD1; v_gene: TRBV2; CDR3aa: CASSETGGSGNTIYF
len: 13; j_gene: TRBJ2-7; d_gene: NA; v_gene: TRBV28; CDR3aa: CASRRGPIYEQYF
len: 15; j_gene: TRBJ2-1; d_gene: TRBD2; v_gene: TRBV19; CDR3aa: CASSRSGEAYNEQFF
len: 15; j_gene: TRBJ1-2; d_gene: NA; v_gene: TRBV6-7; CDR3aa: CASSSLECAGGVYTF
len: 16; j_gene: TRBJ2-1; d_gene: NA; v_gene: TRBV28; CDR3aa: CASSSFQGSSYNEQFF
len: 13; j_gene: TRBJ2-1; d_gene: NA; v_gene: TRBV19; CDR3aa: CASSPGSYNEQFF
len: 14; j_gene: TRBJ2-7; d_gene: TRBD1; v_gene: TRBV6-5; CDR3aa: CASKWTGGGNEQYF
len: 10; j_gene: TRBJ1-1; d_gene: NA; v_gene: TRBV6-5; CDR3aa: CATPGTEAFF
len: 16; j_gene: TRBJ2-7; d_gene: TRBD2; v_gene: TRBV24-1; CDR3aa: CATSDPTSGSVYEQYF
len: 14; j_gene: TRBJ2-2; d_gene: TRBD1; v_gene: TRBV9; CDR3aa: CASSGRTGSGELFF
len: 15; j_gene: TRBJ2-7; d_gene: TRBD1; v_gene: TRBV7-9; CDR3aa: CASSTPGQGSYEQYF
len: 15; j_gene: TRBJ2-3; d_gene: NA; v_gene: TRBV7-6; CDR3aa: CASSPNSGSTDTQYF
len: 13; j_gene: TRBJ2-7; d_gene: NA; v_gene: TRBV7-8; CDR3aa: CASSFQGWGEQYF
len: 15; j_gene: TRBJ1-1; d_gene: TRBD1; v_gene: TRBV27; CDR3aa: CASNFGPRGYTEAFF
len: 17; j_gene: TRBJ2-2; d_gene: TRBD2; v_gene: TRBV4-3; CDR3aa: CASSQVTASGGTGELFF
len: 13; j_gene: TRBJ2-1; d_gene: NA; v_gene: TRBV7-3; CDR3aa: CASSYDYLNEQFF
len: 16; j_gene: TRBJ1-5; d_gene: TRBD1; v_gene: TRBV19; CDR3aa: CASSSPTGGSSQPQHF
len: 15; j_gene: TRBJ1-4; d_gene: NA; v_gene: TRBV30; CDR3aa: CAWSVVKEGGEKLFF
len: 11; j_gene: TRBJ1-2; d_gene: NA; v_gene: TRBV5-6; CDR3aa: CASSLTDGYTF
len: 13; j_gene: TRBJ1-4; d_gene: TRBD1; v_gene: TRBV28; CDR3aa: CASRDRLYEKLFF
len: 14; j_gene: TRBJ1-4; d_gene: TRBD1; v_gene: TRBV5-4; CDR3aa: CASNRQGLNEKLFF
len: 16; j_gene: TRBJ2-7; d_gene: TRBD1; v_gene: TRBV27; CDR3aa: CASSFTGAADRYEQYF
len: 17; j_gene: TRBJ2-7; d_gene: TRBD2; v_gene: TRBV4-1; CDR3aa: CASSQGGSGSTAHEQYF
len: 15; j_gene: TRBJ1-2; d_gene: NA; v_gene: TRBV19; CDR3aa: CASTTARGGNYGYTF
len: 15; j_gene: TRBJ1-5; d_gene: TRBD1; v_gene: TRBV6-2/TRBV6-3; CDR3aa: CASSFTGAGNQPQHF
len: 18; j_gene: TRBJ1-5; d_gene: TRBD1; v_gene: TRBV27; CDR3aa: CASNLTLRDRVSNQPQHF
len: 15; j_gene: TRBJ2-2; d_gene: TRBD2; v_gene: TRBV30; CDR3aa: CAWSVFGRAIGELFF
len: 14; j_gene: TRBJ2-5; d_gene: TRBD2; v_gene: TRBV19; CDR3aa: CASKLAGPGETQYF
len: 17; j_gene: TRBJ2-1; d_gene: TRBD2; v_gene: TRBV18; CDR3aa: CASSPEVGLSGQNEQFF
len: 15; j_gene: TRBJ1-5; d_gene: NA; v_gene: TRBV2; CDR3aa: CATLDRPSGNQPQHF
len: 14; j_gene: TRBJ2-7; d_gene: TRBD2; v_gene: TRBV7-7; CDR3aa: CASSPGLTSYEQYF
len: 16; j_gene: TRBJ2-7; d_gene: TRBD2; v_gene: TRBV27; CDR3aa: CASSVAGGPLAHEQYF
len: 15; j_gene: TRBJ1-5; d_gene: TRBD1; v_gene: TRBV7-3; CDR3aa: CASSPGTVSNQPQHF
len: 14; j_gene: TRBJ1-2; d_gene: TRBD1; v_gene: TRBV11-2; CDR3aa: CASSFTGVARGYTF
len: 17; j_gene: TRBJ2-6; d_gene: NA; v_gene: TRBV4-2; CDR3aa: CASSQELGSSGANVLTF
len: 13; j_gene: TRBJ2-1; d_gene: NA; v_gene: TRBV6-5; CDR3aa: CASSYSEGAEQFF
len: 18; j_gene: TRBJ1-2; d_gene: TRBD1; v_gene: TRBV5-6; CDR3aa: CASSHTPGTGVGLYGYTF
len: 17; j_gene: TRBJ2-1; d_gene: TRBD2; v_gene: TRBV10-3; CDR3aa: CAISESAASGDYNEQFF
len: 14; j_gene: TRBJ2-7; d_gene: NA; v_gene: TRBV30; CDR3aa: CAWSVGGTTYEQYF
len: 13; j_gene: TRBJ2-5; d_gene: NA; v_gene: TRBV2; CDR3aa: CASSPISEETQYF
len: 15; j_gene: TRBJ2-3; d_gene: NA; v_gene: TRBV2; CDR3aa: CASILDRDSTDTQYF
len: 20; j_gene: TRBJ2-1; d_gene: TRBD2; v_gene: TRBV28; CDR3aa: CASSFRTGAKTSGSVDEQFF
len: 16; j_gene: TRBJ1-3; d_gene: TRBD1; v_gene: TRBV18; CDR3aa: CASSPIGTGDGNTIYF
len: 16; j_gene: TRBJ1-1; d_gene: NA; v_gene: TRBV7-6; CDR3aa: CASSLGARGRVLGAFF
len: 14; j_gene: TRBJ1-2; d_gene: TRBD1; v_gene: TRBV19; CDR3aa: CASRQGTANYGYTF
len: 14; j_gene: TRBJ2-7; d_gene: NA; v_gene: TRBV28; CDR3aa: CASSQLEGTYEQYF
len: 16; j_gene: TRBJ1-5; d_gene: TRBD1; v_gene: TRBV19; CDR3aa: CASSIAGGRGNQPQHF